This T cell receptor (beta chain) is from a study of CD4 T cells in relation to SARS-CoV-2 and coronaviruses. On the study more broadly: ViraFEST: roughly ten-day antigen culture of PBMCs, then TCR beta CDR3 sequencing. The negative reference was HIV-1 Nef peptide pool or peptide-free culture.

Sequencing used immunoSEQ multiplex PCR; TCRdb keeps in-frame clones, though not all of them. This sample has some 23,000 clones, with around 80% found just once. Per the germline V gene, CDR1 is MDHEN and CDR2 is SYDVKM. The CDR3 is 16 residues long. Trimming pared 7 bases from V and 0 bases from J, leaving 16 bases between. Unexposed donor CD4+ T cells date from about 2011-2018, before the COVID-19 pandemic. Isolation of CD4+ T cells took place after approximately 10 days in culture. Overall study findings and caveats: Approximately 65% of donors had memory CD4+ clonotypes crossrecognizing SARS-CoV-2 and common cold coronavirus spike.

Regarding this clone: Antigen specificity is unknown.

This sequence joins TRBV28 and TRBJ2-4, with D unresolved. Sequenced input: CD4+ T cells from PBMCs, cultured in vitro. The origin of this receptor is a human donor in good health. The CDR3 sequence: CASMSYTPLAKNIQYF. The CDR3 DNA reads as TGTGCCAGCATGTCGTACACCCCTCTAGCCAAAAACATTCAGTACTTC.